The 18 T cell receptor beta chains below all came from one sample that was sequenced in a study of cytomegalovirus exposure and HLA in healthy donors. Sequencing was performed with immunoSEQ multiplex PCR; in TCRdb, only in-frame clones are kept and a portion is missing. The sample lists roughly 180,000 clones; 86% were seen once. Sequenced: PBMCs. The receptors come from a man between 25 and 39 years old in good health and CMV-seropositive.

The gene calls are TRBV9 and TRBJ2-7; 9 bases are a match to TRBD1. CDR1 and CDR2 from the germline V gene are SGDLS and YYNGEE. This CDR3 spans 14 amino acids. J gave up 4 bases and V 4 bases, and 6 bases lay outside the gene matches. CDR3 sequence: CASSSRDRAYEQYF. The DNA for the CDR3 is TGTGCCAGCAGCAGCCGGGACAGGGCATACGAGCAGTACTTC.

The CDR3 sequence: CASSVTGPLGEQYF. The CDR3 coding sequence is TGTGCCAGCAGCGTCACCGGACCCCTAGGCGAGCAGTACTTC. The chain employs TRBV7-2 and TRBJ2-7, with unresolved D. CDR3 length: 14 amino acids. Trimming pared 5 bases from V and 6 bases from J, leaving 17 bases between. Looked up from germline, CDR1 is SGHTA and CDR2 is FQGNSA.

The gene calls are TRBV4-3 and TRBJ1-1; D unclear. The CDR3 is made up of 14 amino acids. Germline-derived CDR1 and CDR2 are LGHNA and YSLEER. V gave up 1 base and J gave up 3 bases, with 9 bases separating them. CDR3 sequence (DNA): TGCGCCAGCAGCCAAGCTGGGTTAGACACTGAAGCTTTCTTT. This codes for CASSQAGLDTEAFF.

This clone is a singleton in its sample. Distinct nucleotide sequences in the sample also encode this CDR3. The chain employs TRBV4-1 and TRBJ2-6, with D perhaps being TRBD1 or TRBD2 (5 bases each). The V gene's germline CDR1 is MGHRA and CDR2 YSYEKL. The CDR3 runs 15 residues. V dropped 0 bases and J dropped 4 bases, with 7 bases sitting between them. CDR3 amino acids: CASSQEGTGANVLTF. CDR3 nucleotides: TGCGCCAGCAGCCAAGAGGGGACCGGGGCCAACGTCCTGACTTTC.

This chain links TRBV10-3 with TRBJ1-5, with 9 bases matching TRBD1. V gave up 2 bases and J gave up 4 bases; unmatched junction bases: 9. In germline, CDR1 is ENHRY, CDR2 SYGVKD. This CDR3 region has 17 residues. The CDR3 here is CAISETGTGRGNQPQHF. DNA for the CDR3: TGTGCCATCAGTGAGACGGGGACAGGGCGAGGTAATCAGCCCCAGCATTTT.

The chain uses TRBV27 and TRBJ1-1; no clear D gene. Germline CDR1 reads MNHEY; CDR2 reads SMNVEV (reference sequence). Trimming cost V 5 bases and J 10 bases, with 17 bases left between them. This CDR3 region has 13 residues. The CDR3 region is CASSTYRTLRAFF. The CDR3 nucleotides are TGTGCCAGCAGTACTTACCGAACACTGAGAGCTTTCTTT.

This chain uses TRBV5-6 with TRBJ2-7, with 12 bases fitting TRBD2. The CDR3 loop spans 17 amino acids. V was clipped by 0 bases and J by 0 bases; unmatched bases: 4. Germline V gene data show CDR1 as SGHDT and CDR2 as YYEEEE. The CDR3 DNA reads as TGTGCCAGCAGCTTGGGGCTAGCGGGAGGGAGCTCCTACGAGCAGTACTTC. Its protein is CASSLGLAGGSSYEQYF. Together with reference TRBV5-6 and TRBJ2-7, the CDR3 gives the full variable domain: DAGVTQSPTHLIKTRGQQVTLRCSPKSGHDTVSWYQQALGQGPQFIFQYYEEEERQRGNFPDRFSGHQFPNYSSELNVNALLLGDSALYLCASSLGLAGGSSYEQYFGPGTRLTVT.

The genes are TRBV7-2 and TRBJ2-5; 13 bases match TRBD2. V was pared by 4 bases and J by 4 bases, with 6 bases of the junction left unmatched. This CDR3 spans 16 amino acids. Germline V lookup: CDR1 SGHTA, CDR2 FQGNSA. The DNA of the CDR3 is TGTGCCAGCAGCTCAGAACTAGCGGGAGGGACAGAGACCCAGTACTTC. This codes for CASSSELAGGTETQYF.

This clone was detected only once. The rearrangement joins TRBV27 to TRBJ2-2; 10 nucleotides agree with TRBD1. The CDR3 consists of 15 residues. Germline V gene lookup returns CDR1 MNHEY and CDR2 SMNVEV (reference sequence). V was clipped by 4 bases and J by 4 bases; unmatched bases: 3. In nucleotides, the CDR3 is TGTGCCAGCAGTTCGGACAGGGGGGGCACCGGGGAGCTGTTTTTT. Translating it yields CASSSDRGGTGELFF.

There are a few counts of this clone. The CDR3 coding sequence is TGTGCCACCGCAATTCTAGCGGGAGCTTTCCCAGAGACCCAGTACTTC. It is translated as CATAILAGAFPETQYF. The chain employs TRBV19 and TRBJ2-5; 10 bases agree with TRBD2. The junction had 15 bases not matched to a gene; V was cut back by 10 bases and J by 4 bases. The CDR3 is made up of 16 amino acids. Germline values: CDR1 LNHDA, CDR2 SQIVND (reference sequence).

The chain carries TRBV7-2 and TRBJ2-3; D is undetermined. CDR3 length equals 12 residues. The V end was cut by 5 bases, the J end by 5 bases, with 8 bases between. CDR1 and CDR2 from the germline V gene are SGHTA and FQGNSA. CDR3 residues: CASSPYGDTQYF. In DNA, the CDR3 is TGTGCCAGCAGCCCCTATGGAGATACGCAGTATTTT.

This rearrangement joins TRBV9 to TRBJ1-4; D gene ambiguous. There are 15 residues in the CDR3. CDR1 and CDR2 (germline): SGDLS, YYNGEE. V lost 0 bases to trimming and J lost 7 bases, with 13 bases between them. Written as DNA, the CDR3 is TGTGCCAGCAGCGTAGGGATAGGGTTTACTGAAAAACTGTTTTTT. Protein sequence: CASSVGIGFTEKLFF.

The chain is built from TRBV7-6 and TRBJ2-2, with a tentative D call TRBD1 (6 bases). Trimming took off 5 bases at V and 4 bases at J, with 14 bases between the two ends. The CDR3 is 15 residues long. Germline loops: CDR1 SGHVS, CDR2 FNYEAQ. This CDR3 is CASSPRDTGTGELFF. In DNA form, the CDR3 reads TGTGCCAGCAGCCCAAGGGACACCGGCACCGGGGAGCTGTTTTTT.

V usage is TRBV11-3 and J usage is TRBJ2-1; TRBD2 aligns across 8 bases. The germline gives CDR1 SGHNT, CDR2 YENEEA. V trimming: 1 base; J trimming: 6 bases; junction bases outside the gene matches: 5. The CDR3 loop spans 15 amino acids. CDR3 amino acids: CASSLGVSGVNEQFF. CDR3 nucleotide sequence: TGTGCCAGCAGCTTAGGTGTTAGCGGGGTCAATGAGCAGTTCTTC.

DNA for the CDR3: TGTGCCAGCAGCCTGTCCTCGGGGCAGCCCCAGCATTTT. This translates into CASSLSSGQPQHF. The rearrangement links TRBV5-5 to TRBJ1-5, with D uncertain. Looked up from germline, CDR1 is SGHKS and CDR2 is YYEKEE (reference sequence). CDR3 length: 13 amino acids. V gave up 4 bases and J gave up 7 bases, with 12 bases separating them.

This chain links TRBV7-3 with TRBJ2-6, with D unresolved. The germline V gene has CDR1 SGHTA and CDR2 FQGTGA. This CDR3 has 17 residues. The V end lost 4 bases, the J end lost 0 bases, and 13 bases lay between the germline ends. CDR3 residues: CASSSFGSGSGANVLTF. The DNA of the CDR3 is TGTGCCAGCAGCTCTTTCGGGTCCGGCTCTGGGGCCAACGTCCTGACTTTC.

The chain links TRBV19 to TRBJ2-7; 7 positions match TRBD2. The germline V gene encodes CDR1 LNHDA and CDR2 SQIVND (reference sequence). This CDR3 comprises 15 residues. Trimming cost V 4 bases and J 3 bases; bases outside gene matches: 9. CDR3 amino acids: CASSTLGAGLYEQYF. DNA for the CDR3: TGTGCCAGTAGTACCTTGGGAGCGGGACTCTACGAGCAGTACTTC.

The chain is built from TRBV7-6 and TRBJ2-1; D is undetermined. Per the germline V gene, CDR1 is SGHVS and CDR2 is FNYEAQ. Trimming took 0 bases from V and 9 from J, leaving 15 bases between them. This CDR3 has 15 residues. The CDR3 DNA is TGTGCCAGCAGCTTAGCTTATCGATTGGTCCGTGAGCAGTTCTTC. Translating gives CASSLAYRLVREQFF.